Presented here are 28 T cell receptor beta chains from one specimen sequenced in a study of beta chain features in type 1 diabetes. Regarding the study as a whole: Moderately but significantly shorter TCRB CDR3s were found in Type 1 diabetes patients in all four CD4+ subsets.

The authors reverse transcribed all of the isolated RNA, so sequencing captured expressed TCRB transcripts. Repertoires were generated with immunoSEQ multiplex PCR, while TCRdb's copy carries only in-frame clones and drops some. The table records 300,000 to 450,000 clones, about 10% of them present only once. The antigens these receptors bind are not known. Sequences were obtained from central memory CD4+ T cells from blood. The receptors come from a man between 25 and 39 years old with type 1 diabetes.

The V call is TRBV28, the J call TRBJ1-5; D gene unclear. The V gene's germline CDR1 is MDHEN and CDR2 SYDVKM. There are 15 residues in the CDR3. V lost 7 bases and J 0 bases, leaving 13 bases between the germline ends. The CDR3 loop reads CASIKAADSNQPQHF. The CDR3 coding sequence is TGTGCCAGCATCAAGGCGGCGGATAGCAATCAGCCCCAGCATTTT. The entire variable domain, with the rest obtained from reference TRBV28 and TRBJ1-5, is as follows: DVKVTQSSRYLVKRTGEKVFLECVQDMDHENMFWYRQDPGLGLRLIYFSYDVKMKEKGDIPEGYSVSREKKERFSLILESASTNQTSMYLCASIKAADSNQPQHFGDGTRLSIL.

The V and J genes are TRBV29-1 and TRBJ2-1; a weak D match, TRBD2 (6 bases). Trimming pared 3 bases from V and 15 bases from J, leaving 18 bases between. Looked up from germline, CDR1 is SQVTM and CDR2 is ANQGSEA. The CDR3 spans 12 residues. This CDR3 reads CSVDATRESRFF. The CDR3 DNA reads TGCAGCGTTGACGCGACTAGGGAGAGTCGGTTCTTC.

The genes are TRBV27 and TRBJ1-2; weak D call: TRBD1 (5 bases). This CDR3 has 13 amino acids. The V gene lost 2 bases and the J gene lost 4 bases, with 8 bases spanning the gap. Germline loops: CDR1 MNHEY, CDR2 SMNVEV (reference sequence). CDR3 in DNA: TGTGCCAGCAGTTTACAGGGTAGCTATGGCTACACCTTC. Residues: CASSLQGSYGYTF.

This clone was found many times. The gene calls are TRBV6-5 and TRBJ2-3; no clear D. The CDR3 sequence is 11 residues long. Trimming pared 3 bases from V and 7 bases from J, leaving 5 bases between. Germline loops: CDR1 MNHEY, CDR2 SVGAGI. The chain's CDR3 is CASSYANTQYF. DNA of the CDR3: TGTGCCAGCAGTTATGCGAATACGCAGTATTTT.

Ten or more counts support this clone. The V gene is TRBV4-2, the J gene TRBJ2-7; no definite D call. Germline V gene lookup returns CDR1 LGHNA and CDR2 YNFKEQ. The CDR3 has 15 amino acids. Trimming left V 4 bases short and J 2 bases short, with 15 bases between. CDR3 coding DNA: TGTGCCAGCAGCCCCTCGGCGGCGGAAGCCTACGAGCAGTACTTC. It translates to CASSPSAAEAYEQYF.

In this sample, this clone turned up a few times. The genes are TRBV6-5 and TRBJ1-5; TRBD1 matches 10 bases. From germline, CDR1 is MNHEY and CDR2 SVGAGI. The CDR3 consists of 15 residues. V trimming: 5 bases; J trimming: 6 bases; junction bases outside the gene matches: 7. CDR3 nucleotide sequence: TGTGCCAGCAGTGTTAGACAGGGGGCAGGTCAGCCCCAGCATTTT. This sequence encodes CASSVRQGAGQPQHF.

The V and J genes are TRBV9 and TRBJ2-3; D remains ambiguous. This CDR3 has 14 amino acids. Germline V gene lookup returns CDR1 SGDLS and CDR2 YYNGEE. The V gene lost 4 bases and the J gene lost 2 bases, with 11 bases spanning the gap. CDR3 sequence: CASSPFEATDTQYF. The DNA for the CDR3 is TGTGCCAGCAGCCCCTTTGAAGCCACAGATACGCAGTATTTT.

Notes on this clone: The sample holds other DNA sequences that translate to the same CDR3. The chain is built from TRBV19 and TRBJ2-2; 11 positions match TRBD2. The CDR3 totals 15 residues. The V segment lost 9 bases and the J segment 5 bases; nucleotides outside the gene matches: 8. CDR1 LNHDA and CDR2 SQIVND come from the germline V gene (reference sequence). The CDR3 loop reads CASLSGRARTGELFF. DNA for the CDR3: TGTGCCAGCCTTAGCGGGAGGGCCCGGACCGGGGAGCTGTTTTTT. Filled out from reference TRBV19 and TRBJ2-2, the complete variable domain reads DGGITQSPKYLFRKEGQNVTLSCEQNLNHDAMYWYRQDPGQGLRLIYYSQIVNDFQKGDIAEGYSVSREKKESFPLTVTSAQKNPTAFYLCASLSGRARTGELFFGEGSRLTVL.

This chain uses TRBV5-4 with TRBJ2-6; the match to TRBD1 covers 9 bases. This CDR3 contains 15 residues. CDR1 and CDR2 from the germline V gene are SGHNT and YYREEE (reference sequence). The trim removed 5 bases at V and 1 base at J, leaving 1 base unmatched. In DNA, the CDR3 is TGTGCCAGCAGTGGACAGGGGTCTGGGGCCAACGTCCTGACTTTC. This sequence encodes CASSGQGSGANVLTF.

This clone was seen a handful of times. V usage is TRBV7-9 and J usage is TRBJ2-7; 8 nucleotides agree with TRBD2. With V trimmed by 4 bases and J by 7 bases, 15 bases remained unmatched. This CDR3 comprises 16 residues. Germline V gene lookup returns CDR1 SEHNR and CDR2 FQNEAQ (reference sequence). DNA of the CDR3: TGTGCCAGCAGCTCGAACCGACTAGCGCCAGGAGGGGAGCAGTACTTC. The encoded protein is CASSSNRLAPGGEQYF.

V gene TRBV4-1 combines with J gene TRBJ2-5; 12 nucleotides align to TRBD1. From germline, CDR1 is MGHRA and CDR2 YSYEKL. The CDR3 loop spans 16 amino acids. V trimming: 1 base; J trimming: 4 bases; junction bases outside the gene matches: 4. The CDR3 DNA sequence: TGCGCCAGCAGCCAAGGGGACAGGGGGCGCCGAGAGACCCAGTACTTC. It codes for CASSQGDRGRRETQYF.

This clone has only a few counts. The V gene is TRBV5-4, the J gene TRBJ2-6; maybe TRBD2 (5 bases). V gave up 4 bases and J gave up 7 bases, with 18 bases separating them. This CDR3 comprises 16 residues. Per the germline V gene, CDR1 is SGHNT and CDR2 is YYREEE (reference sequence). The chain's CDR3 is CASSPGGSTKANVLTF. Here the CDR3 DNA reads TGTGCCAGCAGCCCGGGCGGGTCAACCAAAGCCAACGTCCTGACTTTC.

This clone was seen a few times. One end of the junction varies from germline; a read error may be responsible. This sample includes further DNA sequences coding for the same CDR3. The V call is TRBV14, the J call TRBJ2-7; D is perhaps TRBD2 (6 bases). The CDR3 is 15 residues long. In germline, CDR1 is SGHDN, CDR2 FVKESK. CDR3 amino acids: CASSQGTTSSYEQYF. DNA for the CDR3: TGTGCCAGCAGCCAAGGGACTACCAGCTCCTATGAGCAGTACTTC.

This clone was found a few times. The rearrangement links TRBV28 to TRBJ2-1; D not resolved. The CDR3 extends over 12 amino acids. The V end was cut by 2 bases, the J end by 5 bases, with 4 bases between. Germline V CDR1 and CDR2: MDHEN, SYDVKM. CDR3 residues: CASSLGHNEQFF. In nucleotides, the CDR3 is TGTGCCAGCAGTTTAGGTCACAATGAGCAGTTCTTC.

This clone was seen a few times. V usage is TRBV7-3 and J usage is TRBJ2-2; 7 bases line up with TRBD1. The CDR3 extends over 17 amino acids. In germline, CDR1 is SGHTA, CDR2 FQGTGA. Trimming took 0 bases from V and 0 from J; bases not matched to a gene: 4. The CDR3 nucleotides are TGTGCCAGCAGCTTAACCTCGCAGGGGGCGAACACCGGGGAGCTGTTTTTT. Its protein is CASSLTSQGANTGELFF.

This sequence joins TRBV7-9 and TRBJ2-1, with D possibly being TRBD2 (5 bases). In germline, CDR1 is SEHNR, CDR2 FQNEAQ (reference sequence). Trimming shortened V by 1 base and J by 4 bases, and 8 bases separated the two germline ends. There are 14 residues in the CDR3. CDR3 DNA: TGTGCCAGCAGCTTAGATAGGACTTACAATGAGCAGTTCTTC. Protein sequence: CASSLDRTYNEQFF.

This clone was recorded a few times. The CDR3 DNA reads TGTGCCAGCAGATGGACAGGGACCAACACCGGGGAGCTGTTTTTT. Residues: CASRWTGTNTGELFF. The chain recombines TRBV6-5 with TRBJ2-2; 8 bases match TRBD1. CDR1 MNHEY and CDR2 SVGAGI come from the germline V gene. The CDR3 is 15 amino acids. With 6 bases clipped from V and 2 bases from J, the junction kept 5 bases outside the gene matches.

This clone was seen a few times. This chain uses TRBV5-1 with TRBJ1-3; D is ambiguous. This CDR3 is 16 amino acids long. V shed 0 bases and J shed 0 bases, with 10 bases lying between them. Germline V gene lookup returns CDR1 SGHRS and CDR2 YFSETQ. Here the CDR3 reads CASSLDLVRSGNTIYF. CDR3 in DNA: TGCGCCAGCAGCTTGGACCTGGTCCGCTCTGGAAACACCATATATTTT.

In its sample, this clone was seen a few times. The gene calls are TRBV10-3 and TRBJ2-7; tentatively, D is TRBD2 (5 bases). The CDR3 consists of 14 residues. Trimming took off 2 bases at V and 4 bases at J, with 12 bases between the two ends. Looked up from germline, CDR1 is ENHRY and CDR2 is SYGVKD. CDR3 amino acids: CAISEPRTGYEQYF. The CDR3 nucleotides are TGTGCCATCAGTGAGCCACGGACTGGTTACGAGCAGTACTTC.

The J gene is TRBJ1-2, the V gene TRBV20-1, with D possibly matching TRBD1 (5 bases). The CDR3 consists of 11 residues. Trimming took off 6 bases at V and 4 bases at J, with 9 bases between the two ends. CDR1 is DFQATT and CDR2 is SNEGSKA in the germline V gene (reference sequence). CDR3: CSAGGSYGYTF. DNA of the CDR3: TGCAGTGCGGGGGGTAGCTATGGCTACACCTTC.

The chain has TRBV6-5 and TRBJ1-5; D unclear. This CDR3 has 13 amino acids. Germline-derived CDR1 and CDR2 are MNHEY and SVGAGI. Between the trimmed V and J ends, which lost 5 bases and 10 bases, there was a span of 15 bases. The CDR3 coding sequence is TGTGCCAGCAGTGAACAGCCACCTCGACCCCAGCATTTT. This translates into CASSEQPPRPQHF.

This clone was recorded at least ten times. The CDR3, as DNA: TGCAGCGTTTTCTCGGGACAACACACTGAAGCTTTCTTT. This sequence encodes CSVFSGQHTEAFF. V gene TRBV29-1 combines with J gene TRBJ1-1, with a weak D call TRBD1 (6 bases). Germline V gives CDR1 SQVTM, CDR2 ANQGSEA. V lost 5 bases, J lost 3 bases, and 13 bases lay in between. This CDR3 has 13 amino acids.

The rearrangement joins TRBV5-4 to TRBJ2-1, with TRBD1 identical over 9 bases. V lost 4 bases, J lost 4 bases, and 9 bases stayed unmatched. Germline CDR1 SGHNT, CDR2 YYREEE (reference sequence). There are 16 residues in the CDR3. Here the CDR3 DNA reads TGTGCCAGCAGCGAGGCCGGGACAGGGAAGTACAATGAGCAGTTCTTC. This codes for CASSEAGTGKYNEQFF.

This clone turned up a few times. In this CDR3 the conserved last residue, phenylalanine or tryptophan, is missing, so a read error is likely. The limits of the CDR3 on the DNA are not certain, so only TCRdb's listed CDR3 is given. The chain couples TRBV4-1 to TRBJ2-7; no DNA check was done on the table's D call, TRBD2. The CDR3 comprises 11 residues, both ends counted. Germline V gene sequence: CDR1 MGHRA, CDR2 YSYEKL. CDR3 sequence reads: CASSQGNTRVL.

This clone turned up a few times. The chain recombines TRBV29-1 with TRBJ1-1; 10 nucleotides agree with TRBD1. The CDR3 spans 13 residues. Germline CDR1 is SQVTM and CDR2 is ANQGSEA. Germline trimming cut 7 bases from V and 1 base from J; bases unmatched to any gene: 3. This CDR3 reads CSGGQGSNTEAFF. The CDR3 DNA reads as TGCAGCGGGGGACAGGGGTCGAACACTGAAGCTTTCTTT.

This chain joins TRBV13 and TRBJ1-4; D remains unclear. Germline V CDR1 and CDR2: PRHDT, FYEKMQ (reference sequence). The CDR3 spans 14 residues. V lost 4 bases and J 4 bases, leaving 10 bases between the germline ends. Here the CDR3 DNA reads TGTGCCAGCAGCTCTCAGGACGGTAATGAAAAACTGTTTTTT. This sequence encodes CASSSQDGNEKLFF.

V is TRBV5-4 and J is TRBJ2-7, with a tentative D call TRBD2 (5 bases). In germline, CDR1 is SGHNT, CDR2 YYREEE (reference sequence). Trimming pared 4 bases from V and 0 bases from J, leaving 17 bases between. The CDR3 has 16 amino acids. CDR3 nucleotides: TGTGCCAGCAGCCCTCAGAGTATGGGGAGCTCCTACGAGCAGTACTTC. Protein: CASSPQSMGSSYEQYF.

Ten or more counts support this clone. V usage is TRBV14 and J usage is TRBJ2-1; D gene ambiguous. Germline V gene sequence: CDR1 SGHDN, CDR2 FVKESK. V lost 4 bases and J lost 1, with 8 bases in between. The CDR3 has 14 amino acids. The CDR3 region has the DNA TGTGCCAGCAGCCTATTACTATCCTACAATGAGCAGTTCTTC. Residues: CASSLLLSYNEQFF.